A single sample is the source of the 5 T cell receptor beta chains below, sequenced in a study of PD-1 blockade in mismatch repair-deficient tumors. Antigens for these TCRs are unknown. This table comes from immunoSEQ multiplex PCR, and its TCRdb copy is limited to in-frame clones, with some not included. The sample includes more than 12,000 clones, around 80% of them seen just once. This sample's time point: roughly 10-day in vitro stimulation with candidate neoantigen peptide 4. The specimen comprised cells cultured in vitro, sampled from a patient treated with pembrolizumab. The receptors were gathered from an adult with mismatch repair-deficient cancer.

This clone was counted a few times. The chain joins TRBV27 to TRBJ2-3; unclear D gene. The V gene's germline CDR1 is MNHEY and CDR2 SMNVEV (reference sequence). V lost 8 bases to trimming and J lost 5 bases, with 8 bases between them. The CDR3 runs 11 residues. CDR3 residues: CASGRLDTQYF. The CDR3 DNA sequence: TGTGCCAGCGGAAGGTTAGATACGCAGTATTTT.

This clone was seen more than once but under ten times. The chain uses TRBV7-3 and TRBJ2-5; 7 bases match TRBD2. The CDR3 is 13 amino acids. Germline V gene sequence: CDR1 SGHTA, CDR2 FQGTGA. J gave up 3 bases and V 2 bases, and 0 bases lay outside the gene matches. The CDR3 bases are TGTGCCAGCAGCTTACTAGCGGAAGAGACCCAGTACTTC. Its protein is CASSLLAEETQYF.

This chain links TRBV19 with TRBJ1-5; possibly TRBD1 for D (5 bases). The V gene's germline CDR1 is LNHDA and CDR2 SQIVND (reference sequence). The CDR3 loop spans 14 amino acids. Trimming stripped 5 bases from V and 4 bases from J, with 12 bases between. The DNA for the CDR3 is TGTGCCAGTAGTCTCCGGGACTTAAATCAGCCCCAGCATTTT. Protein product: CASSLRDLNQPQHF.

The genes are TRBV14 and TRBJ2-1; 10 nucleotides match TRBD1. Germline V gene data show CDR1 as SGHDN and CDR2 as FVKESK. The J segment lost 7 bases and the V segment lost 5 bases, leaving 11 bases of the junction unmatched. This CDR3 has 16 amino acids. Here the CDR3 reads CASSKRGTGVGNEQFF. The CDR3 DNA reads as TGTGCCAGCAGCAAAAGGGGGACAGGGGTTGGAAATGAGCAGTTCTTC.

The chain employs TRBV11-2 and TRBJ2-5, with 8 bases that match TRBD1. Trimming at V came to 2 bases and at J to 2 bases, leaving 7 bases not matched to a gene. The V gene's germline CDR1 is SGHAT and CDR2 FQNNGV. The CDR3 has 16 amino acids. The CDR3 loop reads CASSLFWTGLQETQYF. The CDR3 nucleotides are TGTGCCAGCAGCTTATTCTGGACAGGGCTTCAAGAGACCCAGTACTTC.